A single sample gave rise to the 15 T cell receptor beta chains below, sequenced in a study of cytomegalovirus exposure and HLA in healthy donors. The study ran its PCR with 60 Vbeta and 13 Jbeta primers. Produced via immunoSEQ multiplex PCR; TCRdb's table is partial and in-frame only. The top ten hold roughly 3.4% of the sample, which has about 110,000 clones, around 85% seen once. The specimen sequenced was PBMCs. These TCRs come from a man between 60 and 75 years old in good health and CMV-seronegative.

This clone has a handful of counts. The chain combines TRBV6-1 with TRBJ2-5; 12 bases are shared with TRBD2. The germline V gene encodes CDR1 MNHNS and CDR2 SASEGT. J lost 4 bases, V lost 5 bases, and 5 bases had no gene match. CDR3 length: 15 amino acids. CDR3 sequence reads: CASSRASGGAETQYF. CDR3 bases: TGTGCCAGCAGTCGAGCTAGCGGGGGGGCAGAGACCCAGTACTTC.

This chain connects TRBV19 to TRBJ2-7, with D possibly being TRBD2 (5 bases). The CDR3 length is 12 residues. CDR1 is LNHDA and CDR2 is SQIVND in the germline V gene (reference sequence). Trimming took off 5 bases at V and 5 bases at J, with 10 bases between the two ends. DNA for the CDR3: TGTGCCAGTAGTTTTAAGGGAGACGAGCAGTACTTC. The encoded protein is CASSFKGDEQYF.

In nucleotides, the CDR3 is TGTGCCAGTAGTGCCCGACTAGCAGGCGAGCAGTACTTC. Protein: CASSARLAGEQYF. The gene calls are TRBV19 and TRBJ2-7; 7 bases map to TRBD2. After removal of 5 bases from V and 6 bases from J, the junction contained 7 bases not matched to a gene. The CDR3 covers 13 residues. Per the germline V gene, CDR1 is LNHDA and CDR2 is SQIVND (reference sequence).

This rearrangement joins TRBV6-1 to TRBJ2-3; 7 bases map to TRBD1. In germline, CDR1 is MNHNS, CDR2 SASEGT. This CDR3 is built from 14 residues. J lost 5 bases, V lost 5 bases, and 7 bases had no gene match. The CDR3 sequence is CASSTRQGRDTQYF. CDR3 DNA: TGTGCCAGCAGTACTAGACAGGGACGAGATACGCAGTATTTT.

The J gene is TRBJ2-2, the V gene TRBV30; 8 nucleotides align to TRBD2. The CDR3 extends over 13 amino acids. With V trimmed by 0 bases and J by 6 bases, 0 bases remained unmatched. CDR1 is GTSNPN and CDR2 is SVGIG in the germline V gene (reference sequence). The CDR3 protein is CAWSVGGAGELFF. The CDR3 DNA reads as TGTGCCTGGAGTGTCGGGGGGGCCGGGGAGCTGTTTTTT.

This chain joins TRBV19 and TRBJ1-5, with TRBD1 matching over 7 bases. Looked up from germline, CDR1 is LNHDA and CDR2 is SQIVND (reference sequence). The ends lost 6 bases at V and 5 bases at J; junction bases unmatched: 7. CDR3 length equals 14 residues. DNA for the CDR3: TGTGCCAGTAGGAAGGACAGGTCCTATCAGCCCCAGCATTTT. Protein: CASRKDRSYQPQHF.

As concerns this clone: At one of its ends the junction is not consistent with the germline gene, which may arise from a read error. The J gene is TRBJ1-5, the V gene TRBV28; D uncertain. The CDR3 has 13 amino acids. CDR1 and CDR2 from the germline V gene are MDHEN and SYDVKM. The CDR3 loop reads CASGLLLNQPQHF. The DNA for the CDR3 is TGTGCCAGCGGTTTACTCCTAAATCAGCCCCAGCATTTT.

The chain carries TRBV7-2 and TRBJ1-4; the D is unclear. The V end lost 2 bases, the J end lost 8 bases, and 12 bases lay between the germline ends. The germline V gene has CDR1 SGHTA and CDR2 FQGNSA. This CDR3 contains 14 residues. CDR3 DNA: TGTGCCAGCAGCTTACCAGGTTTAGGCGAAAAACTGTTTTTT. It codes for CASSLPGLGEKLFF.

V gene TRBV5-1 combines with J gene TRBJ1-2; weak D call: TRBD1 (5 bases). The CDR3 has 14 amino acids. Trimming removed 0 bases from V and 8 bases from J, with 14 bases in between. Germline assignment: CDR1 SGHRS and CDR2 YFSETQ. CDR3 sequence: CASSLAGQGGGYTF. CDR3 DNA: TGCGCCAGCAGCTTGGCCGGGCAGGGTGGCGGCTACACCTTC.

The chain couples TRBV15 to TRBJ1-1, with 7 bases matching TRBD1. Per germline, CDR1 LNHNV and CDR2 YYDKDF (reference sequence). J lost 1 base, V lost 5 bases, and 7 bases had no gene match. The CDR3 totals 15 residues. The CDR3 region is CATSPQGQKNTEAFF. The DNA for the CDR3 is TGTGCCACCAGCCCCCAGGGACAGAAGAACACTGAAGCTTTCTTT.

This clone was seen just once. This chain joins TRBV12-1 and TRBJ1-2; TRBD1 was called by the table and not checked on the DNA. TRBV12-1 is a pseudogene. This CDR3 has 16 residues. The CDR3 DNA reads as TGTGCCAGCAGCTCTAACCGGGACACCAATCCTAAGGGCTACACCTTC. Amino acid sequence: CASSSNRDTNPKGYTF.

The gene calls are TRBV6-5 and TRBJ1-2; a weak D match, TRBD1 (6 bases). Germline-derived CDR1 and CDR2 are MNHEY and SVGAGI. CDR3 size: 15 residues. V lost 5 bases, J lost 4 bases, and 17 bases lay in between. DNA of the CDR3: TGTGCCAGCAGTGGGACACTACGAGGTGGCTATGGCTACACCTTC. It is translated as CASSGTLRGGYGYTF.

J is TRBJ1-3 and V is TRBV7-2; D is uncertain. Germline V gives CDR1 SGHTA, CDR2 FQGNSA. The CDR3 spans 16 residues. V lost 1 base, J lost 0 bases, and 10 bases lay in between. CDR3 protein: CASSLGVSVSGNTIYF. DNA for the CDR3: TGTGCCAGCAGCTTAGGGGTCAGCGTCTCTGGAAACACCATATATTTT.

This chain uses TRBV7-3 with TRBJ2-1; maybe TRBD1 (5 bases). Germline lookup yields CDR1 SGHTA and CDR2 FQGTGA. The CDR3 is 13 amino acids. V was trimmed by 1 base and J by 5 bases, leaving 6 bases between them. The CDR3 loop reads CASSLSRDNEQFF. The CDR3 DNA is TGTGCCAGCAGCTTAAGCAGGGACAATGAGCAGTTCTTC.

V is TRBV13 and J is TRBJ2-1; 11 bases fit TRBD1. Germline V gene data show CDR1 as PRHDT and CDR2 as FYEKMQ (reference sequence). This CDR3 spans 15 amino acids. V was pared by 3 bases and J by 6 bases, with 4 bases of the junction left unmatched. CDR3 in amino acids: CASSFRDRGFNEQFF. DNA of the CDR3: TGTGCCAGCAGCTTCCGGGACAGGGGGTTCAATGAGCAGTTCTTC.